This T cell receptor (beta chain) was sequenced for a study of blood T cell repertoires in COVID-19. Study information: Donors in the United States, Italy and Spain gave samples during acute or convalescent COVID-19.

Germline V CDR1 and CDR2: MNHEY, SVGAGI. CDR3 length equals 15 residues. The J segment lost 0 bases and the V segment lost 6 bases, leaving 5 bases of the junction unmatched. Source study methods: Estimation of nucleated cell counts relied on the amplification of reference gene primers. Measured with immunoSEQ multiplex PCR; TCRdb has only the in-frame clones, and not every one. From that table come the V and J calls and clone size; the DNA was used to work out D and trimming. The data hold about 58,000 clones, with approximately 77% observed a single time. The gene calls are TRBV6-5 and TRBJ2-1; 7 nucleotides line up with TRBD2. The source material was peripheral blood. This TCR was sampled from a human donor in a cohort sampled during active COVID-19. DNA for the CDR3: TGTGCCAGCAGCAGGTGGGGGGGCTCCTACAATGAGCAGTTCTTC. Amino acid sequence: CASSRWGGSYNEQFF.